This TCR beta chain was documented in a study of blood T cells in healthy people across ages. Overall study context: Every two T cells gave about one barcoded beta molecule via template switching. General study findings and limits: A greater number of naive CD4+ cells and higher diversity distinguished long-lived donors from aged donors. CMV infection status of these donors was not known.

As concerns this clonotype: Its antigen is as yet unknown.

Germline CDR1 is MDHEN and CDR2 is SYDVKM. V lost 10 bases, J lost 1 base, and 10 bases lay in between. The CDR3 is made up of 12 amino acids. Next came a second PCR, run for about 7 to 11 cycles, which used a sample-barcoded 5' primer along with a J-beta primer mix. From each sample, at least 3 million paired-end reads containing CDR3 were obtained. TCRdb re-analysed the 5' RACE reads in MiXCR, keeping a single row per CDR3 protein. This repertoire shows 1.5 million to 2 million distinct CDR3 sequences, 28% found once; its top ten account for less than 9.5%. The TCR was taken from a young woman in good health. The V gene is TRBV28, the J gene TRBJ2-5, with D possibly matching TRBD1 (6 bases). Sequences were obtained from blood. The CDR3 loop is CATGQSQETQYF. The CDR3, as DNA: TGTGCCACAGGACAGTCCCAAGAGACCCAGTACTTC.